Listed here is a single TCR beta chain. This sample is part of a study of OX40 agonist ivuxolimab in advanced cancers. In the study overall: With ivuxolimab, an agonistic anti-OX40 (CD134) antibody, patients were treated.

Germline CDR1 and CDR2: SGDLS and YYNGEE. The CDR3 covers 17 residues. The V gene end was trimmed by 4 bases and the J gene end by 1 base; junction bases not matched to a gene: 4. TCRdb's table, derived via immunoSEQ multiplex PCR, lists solely in-frame clones and lacks some. The sample has some 150,000 clones, 85% to 95% seen once. The genes are TRBV9 and TRBJ2-1; 14 bases align to TRBD2. The starting material was CD4+ or CD8+ T cells sorted from blood, obtained in a trial of the OX40 agonist ivuxolimab. The TCR comes from an adult with an advanced solid tumor such as melanoma, head and neck, liver or kidney cancer. CDR3 DNA: TGTGCCAGCAGCCTTGGACTAGCGGGGGGTTCCTACAATGAGCAGTTCTTC. This encodes CASSLGLAGGSYNEQFF.